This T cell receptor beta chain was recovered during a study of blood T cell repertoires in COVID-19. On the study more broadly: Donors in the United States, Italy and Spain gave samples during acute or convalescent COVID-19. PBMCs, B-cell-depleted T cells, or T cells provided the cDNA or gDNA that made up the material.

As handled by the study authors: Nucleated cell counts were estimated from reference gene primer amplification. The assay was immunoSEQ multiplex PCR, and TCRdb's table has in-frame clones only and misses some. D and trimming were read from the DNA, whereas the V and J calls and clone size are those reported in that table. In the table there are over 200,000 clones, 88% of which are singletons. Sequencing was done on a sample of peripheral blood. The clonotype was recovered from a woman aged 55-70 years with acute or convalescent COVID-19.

CDR3 coding DNA: TGTGCCAGCGGGGACTCCCCCGAGACCCAGTACTTC. Protein product: CASGDSPETQYF. The chain recombines TRBV6-6 with TRBJ2-5; TRBD2 might be the D (6 bases). The CDR3 is 12 residues long. V lost 8 bases and J lost 5, with 12 bases in between. Germline V gene sequence: CDR1 MNHNY, CDR2 SVGAGI (reference sequence).